This T cell receptor beta chain appears in the sequencing data of a study of vaccination effects on CD4 cells after COVID-19 (dated by TCRdb to the early 2020s). Background on the whole study: To identify antigen-specific CD4+ T cell clonotypes by their expansion, the ViraFEST assay first stimulated PBMC with viral peptide pools and then applied TCR sequencing. The study compared SARS-CoV-2 spike-specific CD4+ TCR repertoires before and after mRNA vaccination in COVID-19 convalescent patients and infection-naive vaccine recipients. A total of around eleven COVID-19 convalescent patients and several SARS-CoV-2-naive healthy vaccine recipients were included in the full study. Post-vaccine samples across the study were collected a median of 72 days after the second dose, with a range of 14 to 241. A few million PBMC per well were cultured with 9 to 10 ug/ml peptides in IMDM containing 5% human AB serum, 10 IU/ml IL-2 and gentamicin. In the study, cultures from other donors were sequenced using the Oncomine TCR Beta short-read assay on an Illumina iSeq 100.

Broad study findings and their caveats: Only a small number of convalescent patients were included, and no early post-infection timepoints were available, which limited the study. In healthy vaccine recipients, vaccine-induced clones were almost all SARS-CoV-2 mono-reactive, with only 1 of 255 cross-reactive with common cold coronaviruses. At late post-vaccination timepoints, both infection-induced and vaccine-induced clones showed marked clonal contraction, consistent with waning T cell responses.

The germline V gene sets CDR1 to LGHNA and CDR2 to YNFKEQ. The CDR3 sequence holds 16 residues, the cysteine and phenylalanine included. Just the 48-base CDR3 DNA is kept, in frame starting at base 1. At the junction V is shortened by 0 bases and J by 0 bases, with 9 bases in between. After 10 days of culture, CD4+ T cells were isolated with the EasySep CD4+ T cell isolation kit. Each participant got two doses of an mRNA SARS-CoV-2 vaccine, either BNT162b2 or mRNA-1273. None of the healthy vaccine recipients had a prior SARS-CoV-2 infection, which was confirmed by nucleocapsid antibody tests that came back negative both before and after vaccination. On days 3 and 7, half of the culture medium was replaced with fresh IL-2-containing medium. Unless otherwise noted, each peptide stimulation condition was cultured in triplicate wells. Using Ficoll-Paque Plus gradient centrifugation, PBMC were separated from whole blood and then either used fresh or cryopreserved at -140C. Genomic DNA was extracted from cultured CD4+ T cells with the QIAamp micro DNA kit.

Note on this clone: Its antigen is unknown. The input lacks base qualities; no much larger clone sits a single base away.

The library was prepared using the immunoSEQ multiplex PCR assay. DNA from the cultured and isolated CD4+ T cells underwent TCR beta CDR3 sequencing. Per the source publication's procedure: Non-productive TCR sequences were discarded, and reads were trimmed to the CDR3 region, with only CDR3s of 7 or more amino acids retained. Antigen-specific clonotypes were identified using the MANAFEST web app by comparison of expansion in peptide wells against reference cultures. For clones to be considered positive, expansion at FDR<0.05 versus reference and all other wells, an odds ratio above 5, and a frequency above 0.1% in two replicate wells were required. Clonotypes significantly expanded in SARS-CoV-2 spike wells and in at least one common cold coronavirus spike condition were defined as cross-reactive. CDR3 similarity was assessed by Levenshtein distance using the stringdist R package, and unrooted trees were constructed with ape in R 3.6.1. TCRdb carries this immuneACCESS record with in-frame sequences only. Its versions omit some clonotypes, under half of them owing to an unresolved V gene in the studies checked, with the rest unexplained. Clone size and the V and J calls come from that table; the DNA yielded D and trimming. The sample contains 45,000 to 55,000 clones, about 70% of them found a single time. Jointly, the top ten make up 6.5% to 7.5% of the sample.

The chain is made from TRBV4-2 and TRBJ1-3, with the D gene not clear enough to name. The TCR sequence derives from a human donor who received a COVID-19 vaccine. Sequenced here: CD4+ T cells from PBMCs cultured without peptide, sampled after COVID-19 vaccination. The CDR3 sequence is CASSQEALFSGNTIYF. The DNA sequence follows: TGTGCCAGCAGCCAAGAAGCACTGTTCTCTGGAAACACCATATATTTT.